This is a list of T cell receptor beta chains from one sample in a study of blood T cell repertoires in COVID-19. Libraries were prepared by immunoSEQ multiplex PCR; TCRdb keeps only in-frame clonotypes and omits some of them. Here the sample spans 90,000 to 110,000 clones, roughly 83% being singletons. Sequencing was carried out using peripheral blood. The source is a woman aged 60-70 years with acute or convalescent COVID-19. The CDR3 runs from the conserved cysteine through the conserved F or W. A D gene is named only where the DNA matches it firmly. For some rows the clone size is stated as once, few or many, or as a class when expanded; others skip it.

>TRBJ2-3|TRBV6-5|NA|TRBD1
CASSRQGVVADTQYF
TGTGCCAGCAGTCGACAGGGGGTAGTCGCAGATACGCAGTATTTT
>TRBJ2-5|TRBV7-6|once|NA
CASSLGGAVTESQYF
TGTGCCAGCAGCTTGGGGGGAGCCGTGACGGAGAGCCAGTACTTC
>TRBJ2-1|TRBV5-1|NA|TRBD2
CASSPAASGYNEQFF
TGCGCCAGCAGCCCGGCCGCTAGCGGCTACAATGAGCAGTTCTTC
>TRBJ1-1|TRBV28|NA|NA
CASSLRGNTEAFF
TGTGCCAGCAGTTTAAGGGGGAACACTGAAGCTTTCTTT
>TRBJ2-3|TRBV10-3|few|NA
CAINSDTDTQYF
TGTGCCATCAACAGTGACACAGATACGCAGTATTTT
>TRBJ2-3|TRBV7-3|NA|TRBD1
CASSSNRGNTQYF
TGTGCCAGCAGCTCTAACAGGGGAAATACGCAGTATTTT
>TRBJ1-2|TRBV28|NA|TRBD1
CASRRPWDRENYGYTF
TGTGCCAGCAGACGTCCTTGGGACAGGGAAAACTATGGCTACACCTTC
>TRBJ2-7|TRBV6-6|once|NA
CATGEAHGYEQYF
TGTGCCACTGGGGAGGCTCACGGCTACGAGCAGTACTTC
>TRBJ1-3|TRBV2|NA|TRBD1
CASREDRVAIYF
TGTGCCAGCAGGGAAGACAGGGTCGCCATATATTTT
>TRBJ2-7|TRBV2|NA|NA
CASSPGASYEQYF
TGTGCCAGCAGTCCAGGCGCCTCCTACGAGCAGTACTTC
>TRBJ2-1|TRBV6-1|NA|NA
CASSEVAGLSNEQFF
TGTGCCAGCAGTGAAGTGGCAGGGCTTTCCAATGAGCAGTTCTTC
>TRBJ1-2|TRBV28|NA|NA
CASSRPAGGYTF
TGTGCCAGCAGCAGACCGGCGGGGGGCTACACCTTC
>TRBJ2-1|TRBV13|NA|NA
CASSLQDNEQFF
TGTGCCAGCAGCTTACAGGACAATGAGCAGTTCTTC
>TRBJ2-7|TRBV9|NA|TRBD2
CASSTRTSGSEQYF
TGTGCCAGCAGCACGCGGACTAGCGGGAGTGAGCAGTACTTC
>TRBJ2-7|TRBV18|NA|TRBD1
CASSPRDRAGTYEQYF
TGTGCCAGCTCACCACGGGACAGGGCAGGCACCTACGAGCAGTACTTC
>TRBJ1-4|TRBV19|NA|TRBD1
CASIGTENEKLFF
TGTGCCAGTATCGGGACAGAGAATGAAAAACTGTTTTTT
>TRBJ2-1|TRBV19|NA|NA
CASRGLSSYNEQFF
TGTGCCAGTAGGGGCCTGAGCTCCTACAATGAGCAGTTCTTC
>TRBJ2-7|TRBV5-6|NA|NA
CASSQGPIEWQYF
TGTGCCAGCAGTCAGGGCCCAATCGAGTGGCAGTACTTC
>TRBJ2-3|TRBV29-1|NA|TRBD2
CSVFGRPGGKYF
TGCAGCGTTTTCGGGAGGCCCGGCGGAAAGTATTTT
>TRBJ2-3|TRBV5-1|once|NA
CASSATGGSADTQYF
TGCGCCAGCAGCGCCACTGGGGGGAGCGCAGATACGCAGTATTTT
>TRBJ1-2|TRBV25-1|NA|NA
CASSQGYGYTF
TGTGCCAGCAGCCAGGGGTATGGCTACACCTTC
>TRBJ2-3|TRBV27|NA|NA
CASSLAEGGESDTQYF
TGTGCCAGCAGTCTAGCGGAGGGGGGGGAGTCAGATACGCAGTATTTT
>TRBJ1-2|TRBV5-1|NA|NA
CASSLPTAGGDGYTF
TGCGCCAGCAGCTTGCCTACGGCAGGCGGGGACGGCTACACCTTC
>TRBJ2-3|TRBV9|NA|TRBD2
CASSLRGEGDTQYF
TGTGCCAGCAGCCTCCGGGGGGAGGGAGATACGCAGTATTTT
>TRBJ1-5|TRBV28|NA|TRBD1
CASSPGTGNTRIFEPQHF
TGTGCCAGCAGCCCCGGGACAGGTAATACTCGTATCTTCGAGCCCCAGCATTTT
>TRBJ2-7|TRBV6-2/TRBV6-3|NA|TRBD2
CASSYPTSGRKSYEQYF
TGTGCCAGCAGTTACCCGACTAGCGGGAGGAAATCCTACGAGCAGTACTTC
>TRBJ1-2|TRBV29-1|few|NA
CSVVGGHGYTF
TGCAGCGTTGTGGGGGGGCATGGCTACACCTTC
>TRBJ1-4|TRBV28|NA|NA
CASSPTQWTESRARSEKLFF
TGTGCCAGCAGCCCCACCCAATGGACCGAATCGAGGGCGAGGAGTGAAAAACTGTTTTTT
>TRBJ2-3|TRBV4-3|NA|NA
CASSHTSTDTQYF
TGCGCCAGCAGCCACACTAGCACAGATACGCAGTATTTT
>TRBJ1-2|TRBV6-5|few|NA
CATQGWHGYTF
TGTGCCACCCAGGGATGGCACGGCTACACCTTC